A selection of T cell receptor beta chains follows, all from one sample in a study of blood T cell repertoires in COVID-19. The repertoire was sequenced with immunoSEQ multiplex PCR; TCRdb's copy has only in-frame clones and lacks some. The sample holds nearly 250,000 clones; about 90% are singletons and the top ten take 0.85% to 0.95%. The sequenced material came from PBMCs or T cells enriched from blood (not recorded which). Source of these receptors: a man aged 50 or older who had been exposed to COVID-19. CDR3s include the opening cysteine and the closing phenylalanine or tryptophan. A D gene is named only where the DNA matches it firmly. Size is stated for part of the rows, as once, few or many counts, or as a class when the clone is expanded.

>TRBJ1-5|NA|TRBV19|NA
TGTGCCAGTAGTATAGGTCTACCAGGGTATCAGCCCCAGCATTTT
CASSIGLPGYQPQHF
>TRBJ1-5|NA|TRBV11-2|once
TGTGCCAGCAGCTCCAGACCTGAGAGGCGTAGCAATCAGCCCCAGCATTTT
CASSSRPERRSNQPQHF
>TRBJ1-3|NA|TRBV15|NA
TGTGCCACCAGCAGAGGAGGCTACTCTGGAAACACCATATATTTT
CATSRGGYSGNTIYF
>TRBJ2-3|TRBD2|TRBV5-1|NA
TGCGCCAGCACCCTTGGACTAGCGGCAGGGGATACGCAGTATTTT
CASTLGLAAGDTQYF
>TRBJ1-6|NA|TRBV7-6|NA
TGTGCCAGCAGCTCTAGGACAGCGGATTCACCCCTCCACTTT
CASSSRTADSPLHF
>TRBJ2-5|TRBD1|TRBV7-8|NA
TGTGCCAGCAGCTTAGCCGGGACAGGGGGCGCGAAGTGGTACTTC
CASSLAGTGGAKWYF
>TRBJ2-1|NA|TRBV7-3|NA
TGTGCCAGCAGCTTCGCCCAGGGTACTGAGCAGTTCTTC
CASSFAQGTEQFF
>TRBJ2-7|NA|TRBV29-1|NA
TGCAGCGTCCGGGCGGGGCATGGCGAGCAGTACTTC
CSVRAGHGEQYF
>TRBJ1-1|NA|TRBV4-1|NA
TGCGCCAGCAGCGCATCTCCTCAGGGGAACACTGAAGCTTTCTTT
CASSASPQGNTEAFF
>TRBJ2-3|NA|TRBV29-1|NA
TGCAGCGTTGCCATGGGCACAGTCACAGATACGCAGTATTTT
CSVAMGTVTDTQYF
>TRBJ1-2|NA|TRBV3-1/TRBV3-2|NA
TGTGCCAGCAGCCCCCTAGTCCAGGAGGGCGGCTACACCTTC
CASSPLVQEGGYTF
>TRBJ2-2|TRBD1|TRBV7-9|NA
TGTGCCAGCAGCTCACCCGGACAGGGGTGGACCGGGGAGCTGTTTTTT
CASSSPGQGWTGELFF
>TRBJ1-5|NA|TRBV11-3|NA
TGTGCCAGCAGCCCAAAAGAGGGTTTTTTCGGTCAGCCCCAGCATTTT
CASSPKEGFFGQPQHF